This T cell receptor (beta chain) was sequenced in a study of CD8+ T cells in alopecia areata. In germline, CDR1 is SNHLY, CDR2 FYNNEI. The CDR3 sequence is 13 residues long. Trimming pared 6 bases from V and 4 bases from J, leaving 10 bases between. Extraction of RNA preceded its reverse transcription into cDNA, which served as the sequencing template. Here immunoSEQ multiplex PCR was the method, and the copy in TCRdb shows in-frame clones only, minus some. The data contain fewer than 250,000 clones, 57% of them singletons. Alopecia areata patients provided lesional scalp punch biopsies and peripheral blood.

The clonotype originates from a human donor with alopecia areata. The sequencing used CD4+ T cells sorted from blood, collected at week 0. The chain carries TRBV2 and TRBJ1-5, with D possibly matching TRBD1 (6 bases). The CDR3 coding sequence is TGTGCCAGCAGCCCCCAGGGGAATCAGCCCCAGCATTTT. It codes for CASSPQGNQPQHF.